This TCR beta chain was documented in a study of OX40 agonist ivuxolimab in advanced cancers. Comment on this clone: A read error is likely, as this CDR3 ends without the conserved phenylalanine or tryptophan. The DNA is omitted, as the CDR3 cannot be located on it reliably, and the CDR3 follows TCRdb's listing.

Inclusive of both ends, the CDR3 amounts to 8 amino acids. Germline V gives CDR1 SGHRS, CDR2 YFSETQ. Profiling relied on immunoSEQ multiplex PCR, and the TCRdb table lists in-frame clones only, not all of them. The sample includes tens of thousands of clones, 70% to 90% of them seen just once. The gene calls are TRBV5-1 and TRBJ2-7. Here the sequenced sample was CD4+ or CD8+ T cells sorted from blood, taken in a trial of the OX40 agonist ivuxolimab. The TCR comes from an adult with an advanced solid tumor such as melanoma, head and neck, liver or kidney cancer. The CDR3 protein is CASSTPAL.